This TCR beta chain was profiled in a study of OX40 agonist ivuxolimab in advanced cancers. Findings and caveats of the study: CD4+ and CD8+ blood T cells expanded clonally by week 6 at 0.1 to 3.0 mg/kg.

About this clone: Its antigen is undetermined.

Trimming left V 5 bases short and J 6 bases short, with 7 bases between. The CDR3 is 12 amino acids. The germline V gene encodes CDR1 SEHNR and CDR2 FQNEAQ (reference sequence). Method: immunoSEQ multiplex PCR; TCRdb's copy keeps in-frame clones and lacks some. This sample has more than 40,000 clones; more than 70% occur once, and the top ten carry under 10%. The clonotype originates from an adult with an advanced solid tumor such as melanoma, head and neck, liver or kidney cancer. The chain links TRBV7-9 to TRBJ2-2, with no clear D. The starting material was CD4+ or CD8+ T cells sorted from blood, obtained in a trial of the OX40 agonist ivuxolimab. The CDR3 protein is CASSQESGELFF. CDR3 bases: TGTGCCAGCAGCCAGGAGTCCGGGGAGCTGTTTTTT. The full variable domain, with the rest looked up from reference TRBV7-9 and TRBJ2-2, is DTGVSQNPRHKITKRGQNVTFRCDPISEHNRLYWYRQTLGQGPEFLTYFQNEAQLEKSRLLSDRFSAERPKGSFSTLEIQRTEQGDSAMYLCASSQESGELFFGEGSRLTVL.